This entry is about one T cell receptor (beta chain). This record comes from a study of blood T cell repertoires in COVID-19. Study summary: Sites in the United States, Italy and Spain provided acute and convalescent COVID-19 samples. Nucleic acid was either cDNA or gDNA, and it came from T cells, B-cell-depleted T cells, or PBMCs.

Original processing methods: Amplification with reference gene primers provided the estimates of nucleated cell counts. Sequencing used immunoSEQ multiplex PCR; TCRdb keeps in-frame clones, though not all of them. The DNA gave D and trimming, while V, J and clone size come from that table. The sample has about 180,000 clones; roughly four fifths are singletons. Looked up from germline, CDR1 is LGHDT and CDR2 is YNNKEL (reference sequence). V was pared by 0 bases and J by 6 bases, with 7 bases of the junction left unmatched. The CDR3 covers 15 residues. The origin of this receptor is a human donor in a cohort sampled during active COVID-19. What was sequenced was peripheral blood. This chain joins TRBV3-1 (or the pseudogene TRBV3-2) and TRBJ2-7; 8 nucleotides align to TRBD2. The CDR3 nucleotides are TGTGCCAGCAGCCAAGAGGGGGGACTAGGCGGCGAGCAGTACTTC. It translates to CASSQEGGLGGEQYF.